The 18 T cell receptor beta chains given below trace back to one sample, sequenced in a study of T-cell reconstitution after alpha-beta-depleted transplantation in children. Unique molecular identifiers were used to barcode this TCRbeta library. TCRdb recomputed calls from the PCR reads with MiXCR, one row per CDR3 protein. Here the sample spans about 900,000 distinct CDR3 sequences, roughly 29% being singletons. This material consisted of PBMCs, mostly from graft donor cells, taken 360 days after TCRalphabeta/CD19-depleted stem cell transplant. These receptors all stem from a boy less than two years old who had a stem cell transplant for SCID, so the T cells may come from the graft donor.

The J gene is TRBJ2-1, the V gene TRBV5-1; D is unclear. Trimming left V 1 base short and J 12 bases short, with 14 bases between. The CDR3 loop spans 13 amino acids. Germline lookup yields CDR1 SGHRS and CDR2 YFSETQ. The CDR3 protein is CASSLSRGASQFF. For the CDR3, the DNA is TGCGCCAGCAGCTTGTCGCGTGGAGCTTCGCAGTTCTTC.

Written as DNA, the CDR3 is TGTGCCAGCAGTGAAAGGGCGGGGCCCTTTAATGAGCAGTTCTTC. Amino acid sequence: CASSERAGPFNEQFF. V is TRBV2 and J is TRBJ2-1; tentatively, D is TRBD2 (6 bases). The germline CDR1 and CDR2 sequences are SNHLY and FYNNEI. The germline V and J ends were trimmed by 2 bases and 7 bases, with 15 bases remaining between them. The CDR3 runs 15 residues.

This chain connects TRBV5-1 to TRBJ2-7; TRBD2 matches 7 bases. Germline loops: CDR1 SGHRS, CDR2 YFSETQ. V trimming: 4 bases; J trimming: 6 bases; junction bases outside the gene matches: 10. The CDR3 sequence is 14 residues long. CDR3 in amino acids: CASSAPNPGGEQYF. The CDR3 DNA follows: TGCGCCAGCAGCGCACCCAACCCGGGGGGCGAGCAGTACTTC.

Notes on this clonotype: Lacking the conserved final phenylalanine or tryptophan, this CDR3 likely reflects a read error. The rearrangement joins TRBV5-1 to TRBJ2-1, with 10 positions matching TRBD2. The CDR3 spans 17 residues. Germline CDR1 reads SGHRS; CDR2 reads YFSETQ. Trimming at V came to 3 bases and at J to 7 bases, leaving 13 bases not matched to a gene. The CDR3 DNA follows: TGCGCCAGCAGCTCGCATCCTGGAGCGGGGGGGAAAAATGAGCAGTTCTAC. Translated: CASSSHPGAGGKNEQFY.

This clonotype was seen only a few times. The V call is TRBV20-1, the J call TRBJ1-1, with a weak D call TRBD1 (5 bases). Germline CDR1 reads DFQATT; CDR2 reads SNEGSKA (reference sequence). Trimming cost V 0 bases and J 4 bases, with 15 bases left between them. The CDR3 runs to 15 residues. Written as DNA, the CDR3 is TGCAGTGCTAGAGATCGTCGGGGCGTCTTCACTGAAGCTTTCTTT. Amino acids: CSARDRRGVFTEAFF.

The J gene is TRBJ1-2, the V gene TRBV12-3 or TRBV12-4; 8 nucleotides agree with TRBD1. The V gene end was trimmed by 2 bases and the J gene end by 7 bases; junction bases not matched to a gene: 6. CDR3 length: 14 residues. CDR3 protein: CASSLTDRVVGYTF. The CDR3 nucleotides are TGTGCCAGCAGTTTAACGGACAGGGTTGTTGGCTACACCTTC.

This chain uses TRBV28 with TRBJ2-1, with TRBD1 matching over 8 bases. After removal of 5 bases from V and 2 bases from J, the junction contained 11 bases not matched to a gene. Germline V CDR1 and CDR2: MDHEN, SYDVKM. The CDR3 totals 17 residues. CDR3 DNA sequence: TGTGCCAGCAGTCCATACCGACAGGGGAGGACCTACAATGAGCAGTTCTTC. As protein: CASSPYRQGRTYNEQFF.

The chain employs TRBV4-1 and TRBJ2-7; TRBD1 agrees at 10 bases. V lost 3 bases and J lost 9; bases outside the gene matches: 14. This CDR3 has 16 amino acids. The V gene's germline CDR1 is MGHRA and CDR2 YSYEKL. DNA of the CDR3: TGCGCCAGCAGCCACGCGGCGGGACAGGGGCTGATGGGGCAGTACTTC. This gives the protein CASSHAAGQGLMGQYF.

This chain joins TRBV25-1 and TRBJ1-2; 7 bases are a match to TRBD1. The V segment lost 4 bases and the J segment 5 bases; nucleotides outside the gene matches: 4. The CDR3 sequence is 13 residues long. Germline CDR1 MGHDK, CDR2 SYGVNS. The CDR3 DNA follows: TGTGCCAGCAGTGTGACAGGGATATATGGCTACACCTTC. It yields the protein CASSVTGIYGYTF.

This chain links TRBV12-3 or TRBV12-4 with TRBJ2-2; 13 positions match TRBD2. The V segment lost 5 bases and the J segment 6 bases; nucleotides outside the gene matches: 9. CDR3 length: 17 residues. This CDR3 reads CASSPRLAGGRPGELFF. The DNA for the CDR3 is TGTGCCAGCAGTCCGCGACTAGCGGGGGGCCGCCCCGGGGAGCTGTTTTTT.

This clonotype was counted a few times. The rearrangement uses TRBV25-1 and TRBJ2-3; TRBD2 matches 12 bases. V was clipped by 3 bases and J by 5 bases; unmatched bases: 6. Germline V gene sequence: CDR1 MGHDK, CDR2 SYGVNS. The CDR3 runs to 16 residues. This CDR3 is CASSDLLAGGGDTQYF. DNA for the CDR3: TGTGCCAGCAGTGACTTACTAGCGGGGGGAGGAGATACGCAGTATTTT.

The chain uses TRBV10-2 and TRBJ2-5; 9 bases map to TRBD2. In germline, CDR1 is WSHSY, CDR2 SAAADI. The CDR3 is 14 amino acids. Trimming took 2 bases from V and 6 from J; bases not matched to a gene: 4. Here the CDR3 DNA reads TGCGCCAGCAGTGAGACTAGCGGGCGGCAGACCCAGTACTTC. Its protein is CASSETSGRQTQYF.

The chain is built from TRBV5-1 and TRBJ2-1; 8 nucleotides align to TRBD1. From germline, CDR1 is SGHRS and CDR2 YFSETQ. J gave up 4 bases and V 3 bases, and 3 bases lay outside the gene matches. The CDR3 has 14 residues. CDR3 nucleotide sequence: TGCGCCAGCAGCTCGGGACAGGAGTACAATGAGCAGTTCTTC. Amino acids: CASSSGQEYNEQFF.

Ten or more counts support this clonotype. The genes are TRBV7-9 and TRBJ2-1; TRBD1 might be the D (8 bases). Trimming cost V 5 bases and J 6 bases, with 20 bases left between them. This CDR3 contains 16 residues. CDR1 and CDR2 (germline): SEHNR, FQNEAQ (reference sequence). CDR3 loop: CASSPYRGRVTNEQFF. The CDR3 region has the DNA TGTGCCAGCAGCCCATACAGGGGGAGGGTTACCAATGAGCAGTTCTTC.

This clonotype was seen more than once but under ten times. The genes are TRBV12-3 or TRBV12-4 and TRBJ2-5, with D possibly being TRBD1 or TRBD2 (5 bases each). V was cut by 2 bases and J by 2 bases, with 15 bases left in between. CDR3 length: 16 amino acids. CDR3 coding DNA: TGTGCCAGCAGTTTATTTGGGCAGGGACGACAAGAGACCCAGTACTTC. It codes for CASSLFGQGRQETQYF.

This clonotype was seen only a few times. J is TRBJ2-3 and V is TRBV12-3 or TRBV12-4; D ambiguous. The CDR3 is 15 amino acids. Trimming shortened V by 6 bases and J by 4 bases, and 17 bases separated the two germline ends. DNA for the CDR3: TGTGCCAGCAGACTCGGGCCCCCAGGCCCAGATACGCAGTATTTT. Translation gives CASRLGPPGPDTQYF.

This clonotype was counted between two and nine times. The chain carries TRBV4-2 and TRBJ1-1; D gene unclear. The length of the CDR3 is 12 residues. Trimming removed 1 base at V and 7 bases at J, with 7 bases between. Germline loops: CDR1 LGHNA, CDR2 YNFKEQ. CDR3 bases: TGTGCCAGCAGCCAAGGGACCAATGAAGCTTTCTTT. It translates to CASSQGTNEAFF.

The J gene is TRBJ1-2, the V gene TRBV6-2 or TRBV6-3; no definite D call. Trimming pared 0 bases from V and 5 bases from J, leaving 25 bases between. Germline lookup yields CDR1 MNHEY and CDR2 SVGEGT. The CDR3 length is 19 residues. The CDR3 loop reads CASSYSGLPGSAPLYGYTF. DNA of the CDR3: TGTGCCAGCAGTTACTCGGGCCTTCCGGGCAGTGCCCCCTTATATGGCTACACCTTC.